The rows below give T cell receptor beta chains drawn from one sample of a study of blood T cell repertoires in COVID-19. TCRdb keeps only in-frame clones here, not all; method: immunoSEQ multiplex PCR. The repertoire holds a few hundred thousand clones, with 88% as singletons. Sample: PBMCs or T cells enriched from blood (not recorded which). These TCRs come from a woman under 30 who had recovered from COVID-19. Both conserved end residues are part of each CDR3. Fields, in order: D gene, V gene, clone size, J gene, CDR3 protein, CDR3 DNA. The D gene is left open where the match is weak. A row's size may be missing; if present it is once, few, many or a size class.

d_call: TRBD1; v_call: TRBV5-6; clone_size: once; j_call: TRBJ1-5; cdr3_aa: CASSLYRGRGQPQHF; cdr3_nt: TGTGCCAGCAGCTTGTACAGGGGGCGTGGGCAGCCCCAGCATTTT
d_call: TRBD1; v_call: TRBV4-3; clone_size: .; j_call: TRBJ1-5; cdr3_aa: CASSQDPQGAGSNQPQHF; cdr3_nt: TGCGCCAGCAGCCAAGACCCACAGGGGGCTGGTAGCAATCAGCCCCAGCATTTT
d_call: TRBD1; v_call: TRBV2; clone_size: once; j_call: TRBJ1-1; cdr3_aa: CASSAQGASITEAFF; cdr3_nt: TGTGCCAGCAGCGCACAGGGGGCTAGTATCACTGAAGCTTTCTTT
d_call: .; v_call: TRBV7-3; clone_size: once; j_call: TRBJ2-1; cdr3_aa: CASSEYPTSYNEQFF; cdr3_nt: TGTGCCAGCAGCGAATACCCGACTAGCTACAATGAGCAGTTCTTC
d_call: .; v_call: TRBV19; clone_size: .; j_call: TRBJ1-4; cdr3_aa: CASAEGGGEKLFF; cdr3_nt: TGTGCCAGTGCGGAGGGAGGTGGGGAAAAACTGTTTTTT
d_call: TRBD2; v_call: TRBV11-2; clone_size: .; j_call: TRBJ2-3; cdr3_aa: CASSLGLAGNTDTQYF; cdr3_nt: TGTGCCAGCAGCTTAGGTTTAGCGGGGAACACAGATACGCAGTATTTT
d_call: TRBD1; v_call: TRBV19; clone_size: .; j_call: TRBJ1-5; cdr3_aa: CASSQDRVQPQHF; cdr3_nt: TGTGCCAGTAGTCAAGACAGGGTTCAGCCCCAGCATTTT
d_call: .; v_call: TRBV13; clone_size: .; j_call: TRBJ2-1; cdr3_aa: CASSRTRRGEQFF; cdr3_nt: TGTGCCAGCAGCCGGACCCGCCGGGGTGAGCAGTTCTTC
d_call: TRBD1; v_call: TRBV7-9; clone_size: .; j_call: TRBJ1-2; cdr3_aa: CASNWGGTADGYTF; cdr3_nt: TGTGCCAGCAACTGGGGCGGGACAGCCGATGGCTACACCTTC
d_call: .; v_call: TRBV5-1; clone_size: .; j_call: TRBJ1-4; cdr3_aa: CASRRGTNEKLFF; cdr3_nt: TGCGCCAGCAGGCGGGGTACTAATGAAAAACTGTTTTTT
d_call: .; v_call: TRBV7-6; clone_size: few; j_call: TRBJ1-1; cdr3_aa: CASSPRGGEAFF; cdr3_nt: TGTGCCAGCAGCCCTAGGGGGGGTGAAGCTTTCTTT
d_call: .; v_call: TRBV5-4; clone_size: .; j_call: TRBJ2-7; cdr3_aa: CASSLEAVAYEQYF; cdr3_nt: TGTGCCAGCAGCTTGGAGGCGGTTGCCTACGAGCAGTACTTC
d_call: .; v_call: TRBV3-1/TRBV3-2; clone_size: few; j_call: TRBJ1-6; cdr3_aa: CASSQLQETSPLHF; cdr3_nt: TGTGCCAGCAGCCAATTACAGGAGACTTCACCCCTCCACTTT
d_call: .; v_call: TRBV7-9; clone_size: .; j_call: TRBJ2-3; cdr3_aa: CASSLSSFTDTQYF; cdr3_nt: TGTGCCAGCAGCTTATCTTCGTTCACAGATACGCAGTATTTT
d_call: .; v_call: TRBV19; clone_size: .; j_call: TRBJ1-5; cdr3_aa: CASSTRILAGSNQPQHF; cdr3_nt: TGTGCCAGTAGTACTCGGATCCTGGCAGGGAGCAATCAGCCCCAGCATTTT
d_call: TRBD2; v_call: TRBV5-1; clone_size: .; j_call: TRBJ2-5; cdr3_aa: CASSAASGGGSGTQYF; cdr3_nt: TGCGCCAGCAGCGCCGCTAGCGGGGGGGGATCAGGGACCCAGTACTTC
d_call: .; v_call: TRBV4-3; clone_size: .; j_call: TRBJ1-3; cdr3_aa: CASSQDWPGMIVGNTIYF; cdr3_nt: TGCGCCAGCAGCCAAGATTGGCCGGGAATGATCGTCGGGAACACCATATATTTT
d_call: .; v_call: TRBV1; clone_size: .; j_call: TRBJ2-1; cdr3_aa: CTSSHLGLAESIRTYNEQFF; cdr3_nt: TGCACCAGCAGCCACCTTGGGCTAGCGGAATCAATTAGGACCTACAATGAGCAGTTCTTC